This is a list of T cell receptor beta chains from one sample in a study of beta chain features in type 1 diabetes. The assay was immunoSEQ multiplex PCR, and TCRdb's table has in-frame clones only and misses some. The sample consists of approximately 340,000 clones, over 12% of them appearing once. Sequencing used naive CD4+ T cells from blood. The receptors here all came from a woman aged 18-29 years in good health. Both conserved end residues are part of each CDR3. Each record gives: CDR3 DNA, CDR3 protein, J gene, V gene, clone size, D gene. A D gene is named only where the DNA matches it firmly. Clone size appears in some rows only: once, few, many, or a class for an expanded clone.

TGCGCCAGCAGCTTGGGCCAGGTGGACATTCAGTACTTC,CASSLGQVDIQYF,TRBJ2-4,TRBV5-1,few,NA
TGTGCCAGTAGTATCCAGGGGGCGCGAAATGAAAAACTGTTTTTT,CASSIQGARNEKLFF,TRBJ1-4,TRBV19,NA,TRBD1
TGTGCCAGCAGCCCTCAGGGAGGACAGCCCCAGCATTTT,CASSPQGGQPQHF,TRBJ1-5,TRBV14,NA,NA
TGTGCCAGCAGCAGGGAGGTCGAGCAGTACTTC,CASSREVEQYF,TRBJ2-7,TRBV6-6,few,NA
TGTGCCAGCAGCCCCCGTCGGGACAGGGAGGGGGAGCAGTACTTC,CASSPRRDREGEQYF,TRBJ2-7,TRBV9,few,TRBD1
TGCAGCGTTGGCGGGGACAGGGGGTCCTCCTACGAGCAGTACTTC,CSVGGDRGSSYEQYF,TRBJ2-7,TRBV29-1,few,TRBD1
TGTGCCAGCAGTTTAACGAGGGAAGGGGAAAAACTGTTTTTT,CASSLTREGEKLFF,TRBJ1-4,TRBV27,few,NA
TGTGCCAGCAATGGGGCGGGAGCGGATGGGGCCAACGTCCTGACTTTC,CASNGAGADGANVLTF,TRBJ2-6,TRBV7-9,NA,TRBD2
TGTGCCATCAGGGCCCCGGGACAGGGGACTTACGAGCAGTACTTC,CAIRAPGQGTYEQYF,TRBJ2-7,TRBV10-3,NA,TRBD1
TGTGCCAGCAGCCAAGATAGACAGACTAACTATGGCTACACCTTC,CASSQDRQTNYGYTF,TRBJ1-2,TRBV14,NA,NA
TGCGCCAGCAGCTCTACAGGGGCCAAAAACATTCAGTACTTC,CASSSTGAKNIQYF,TRBJ2-4,TRBV5-1,few,NA
TGTGCCAGTAGTATCCGACCTCCGGGGGGACTCTATCAGCCCCAGCATTTT,CASSIRPPGGLYQPQHF,TRBJ1-5,TRBV19,few,NA
TGTGCCAGTAGTATAGTACTAGCGGGAGTTGGTACTGAGCAGTTCTTC,CASSIVLAGVGTEQFF,TRBJ2-1,TRBV19,NA,TRBD2
TGCGCCAGCAGCCAAGGGGACAGGAACATCTTTTCCACACCTTACGAGCAGTACTTC,CASSQGDRNIFSTPYEQYF,TRBJ2-7,TRBV4-3,few,TRBD1
TGTGCCTGGAGTTTCTCGGGCTATGGCTACACCTTC,CAWSFSGYGYTF,TRBJ1-2,TRBV30,NA,NA
TGCAGCGTTGGGGAGTTATACGAGCAGTACTTC,CSVGELYEQYF,TRBJ2-7,TRBV29-1,NA,NA
TGTGCCAGCAGCTTAGTTGCGAACACAGATACGCAGTATTTT,CASSLVANTDTQYF,TRBJ2-3,TRBV11-2,NA,NA
TGTGCCAGCATACAGGACAGGGGATACGAGCAGTACTTC,CASIQDRGYEQYF,TRBJ2-7,TRBV6-5,few,TRBD1
TGTGCCAGCAGCTTTAGCGGTAACTACAATGAGCAGTTCTTC,CASSFSGNYNEQFF,TRBJ2-1,TRBV7-9,NA,NA
TGCAGCGTGGAATTAGGGGGACGGAACTATGGCTACACCTTC,CSVELGGRNYGYTF,TRBJ1-2,TRBV29-1,few,NA
TGTGCCAGCAGGGGGGGACAGGGCAGTGGCTACGAGCAGTACTTC,CASRGGQGSGYEQYF,TRBJ2-7,TRBV11-2,few,TRBD1
TGTGCCTGGAGTCGCCCGGGACAGGGTTGGAATGAAAAACTGTTTTTT,CAWSRPGQGWNEKLFF,TRBJ1-4,TRBV30,NA,TRBD1
TGCGCCAGCAGCTCGACAGACAGAGTCTATGGCTACACCTTC,CASSSTDRVYGYTF,TRBJ1-2,TRBV5-1,once,NA
TGTGCCAGCAGCTCTCCTCTTCAAGAGACCCAGTACTTC,CASSSPLQETQYF,TRBJ2-5,TRBV7-9,few,NA
TGTGCCTGGACCCGGACTAGCGGGGGTGAGCAGTTCTTC,CAWTRTSGGEQFF,TRBJ2-1,TRBV30,few,TRBD2
TGTGCCAGCAGCTGGGGGACAGCCGGGGAGCTGTTTTTT,CASSWGTAGELFF,TRBJ2-2,TRBV11-1,few,TRBD1
TGTGCCAGCAGCCAGAATCGGACTAGCGGGAGCTATGAGCAGTTCTTC,CASSQNRTSGSYEQFF,TRBJ2-1,TRBV7-9,NA,TRBD2
TGTGCCAGCAGTTTACGATCGGGCCAAGAGACCCAGTACTTC,CASSLRSGQETQYF,TRBJ2-5,TRBV28,few,NA
TGTGCCTGGAAAGTCGGGACTGGTAGGAATGAGCAGTTCTTC,CAWKVGTGRNEQFF,TRBJ2-1,TRBV30,few,NA
TGTGCCAGCAGCCTGGACAGCGGGGGGCTCGCAGATACGCAGTATTTT,CASSLDSGGLADTQYF,TRBJ2-3,TRBV5-4,NA,TRBD2
TGTGCCAGCAGAGCCGGGGGTCGCGAGGCTAACTATGGCTACACCTTC,CASRAGGREANYGYTF,TRBJ1-2,TRBV9,few,NA
TGTGCCAGCAGCTTAGATAGAACTAGCGGGAGGTCTGAGCAGTTCTTC,CASSLDRTSGRSEQFF,TRBJ2-1,TRBV11-2,few,TRBD2
TGTGCCATCAGCCTACAGGGTGGCTATGGCTACACCTTC,CAISLQGGYGYTF,TRBJ1-2,TRBV10-3,NA,NA
TGCAGCGTTTTAGCGGGAGGCGAGACCCAGTACTTC,CSVLAGGETQYF,TRBJ2-5,TRBV29-1,few,TRBD2
TGCAGCGTAGGAGATTCCTACGAGCAGTACTTC,CSVGDSYEQYF,TRBJ2-7,TRBV29-1,few,NA
TGTGCCAGCAGTTTTTCCGGACTAGCGGGAGGGAGGTACGAGCAGTACTTC,CASSFSGLAGGRYEQYF,TRBJ2-7,TRBV28,NA,TRBD2
TGCGCCAGCAGCTTGGAAGGAAGGGGCAATGAGCAGTTCTTC,CASSLEGRGNEQFF,TRBJ2-1,TRBV5-1,few,NA
TGTGCCTGGAGAGTGACTGCAACTAATGAAAAACTGTTTTTT,CAWRVTATNEKLFF,TRBJ1-4,TRBV30,NA,NA
TGTGCCAGCAGCCTCGACAGGGGAAGGCGTTATGGCTACACCTTC,CASSLDRGRRYGYTF,TRBJ1-2,TRBV6-5,NA,TRBD1
TGCAGCGTCAGACAGGGGGATGGCTACACCTTC,CSVRQGDGYTF,TRBJ1-2,TRBV29-1,NA,TRBD1
TGTGCCAGCTTTCAGGGGGATCAGCCCCAGCATTTT,CASFQGDQPQHF,TRBJ1-5,TRBV28,NA,TRBD1
TGTGCCTGGGGATTAGCGGGAGGGCGAATAGATACGCAGTATTTT,CAWGLAGGRIDTQYF,TRBJ2-3,TRBV30,NA,TRBD2
TGTGCCAGCTCACGCCACAGGATGGAGGGGAACACTGAAGCTTTCTTT,CASSRHRMEGNTEAFF,TRBJ1-1,TRBV18,few,NA
TGTGCCTGCACCCCGGGACAGGGCCCGGTCAATCTCGACTTC,CACTPGQGPVNLDF,TRBJ2-5,TRBV30,few,TRBD1
TGTGCCAGCTCACCCTCTGGACAGCGGGAGTTATACGAGCAGTACTTC,CASSPSGQRELYEQYF,TRBJ2-7,TRBV18,NA,TRBD2
TGTGCCAGCAGCAAGACAGGGGGAATGAATCAGCCCCAGCATTTT,CASSKTGGMNQPQHF,TRBJ1-5,TRBV7-9,few,TRBD1
TGTGCCTGGAGTCAGGACTTAAGGTCCTACGAGCAGTACTTC,CAWSQDLRSYEQYF,TRBJ2-7,TRBV30,NA,NA
TGCAGCGTCCGCCCCACGTCGGGAGACGATGAGCAGTTCTTC,CSVRPTSGDDEQFF,TRBJ2-1,TRBV29-1,few,NA
TGTGCCTGGAGAGGCGGGAGAATAGACAATCAGTTCTTC,CAWRGGRIDNQFF,TRBJ2-1,TRBV30,NA,TRBD2
TGTGCCTGGAGTGCTAGGACTAGCGGGAACGAGCAGTACTTC,CAWSARTSGNEQYF,TRBJ2-7,TRBV30,few,TRBD2
TGTGCCAGCAGTTCCCCTTCGACAGGGAAGGGAACCGAGCAGTACTTC,CASSSPSTGKGTEQYF,TRBJ2-7,TRBV28,few,TRBD1